This record concerns one T cell receptor (beta chain) sequence. It lacks a known antigen. Base-call qualities are not available, and no considerably larger clone is one nucleotide away. The sample's time point label, in plain terms: baseline before oral tofacitinib. Lesional scalp punch biopsies and peripheral blood were obtained from alopecia areata patients. After PBMCs were isolated by density centrifugation and stained for CD3, CD4 and CD8, a FACSAria was used to sort CD4+ and CD8+ T cells. The germline ends are 12 bases apart after V is trimmed by 1 base and J by 5 bases. The CDR3 spans 14 residues, from the cysteine through the phenylalanine. Just CDR3 DNA is preserved here, 42 bases in frame from base 1. CDR1 and CDR2 (SGHTA, FQGTGA) derive from the germline V gene. These data come from a study of CD8+ T cells in alopecia areata (dated by TCRdb to the late 2010s). Regarding the research as a whole: Treated patients were enrolled in an open-label pilot trial of oral tofacitinib at 5 to 10 mg twice daily for moderate-to-severe alopecia areata. RNA came from the PAXgene miRNA kit for fixed scalp, the miRNeasy kit for PBMCs, and the RNeasy kit for mouse skin. To study T cell clonal expansion in alopecia areata, the researchers applied high-throughput TCRbeta sequencing to both the C3H/HeJ mouse model and human patients. Clonality in the scalp was compared among normal scalp (n=4), patchy alopecia areata scalp (n=8), and alopecia totalis/universalis scalp (n=8). In humans, TCRbeta sequencing was performed on scalp tissue and on sorted CD4+ and CD8+ peripheral blood T cells from healthy controls and from patients with patchy or totalis/universalis alopecia areata. Patients received tofacitinib for 6 to 18 months and were then followed off drug for 6 months to check for delayed response and recurrence. Patients on tofacitinib were biopsied at baseline and after 4 and 24 weeks of treatment, and several of the patients also had a later scalp biopsy. TCRbeta CDR3 regions were amplified by immunoSEQ multiplex PCR with 35 Vbeta forward and 13 Jbeta reverse primers.

Preparation of the library involved the immunoSEQ multiplex PCR assay. RNA was extracted from all samples and reverse transcribed into cDNA, which served as template for TCR sequencing. SuperScript III was used to make first-strand cDNA, primed with a 2:1 mix of oligo-dT and random hexamers. A synthetic immune receptor repertoire was used to measure amplification bias, and any remaining bias was corrected computationally. Per the authors' processing: Raw reads were preprocessed to remove errors, and CDR3 was defined by IMGT conventions from the conserved cysteine to phenylalanine. Clonality was computed by normalizing Shannon entropy by log2 of the number of productive unique TCRs and subtracting the result from 1. Whether each scalp clone was CD4 or CD8 was inferred by checking scalp TCRbeta sequences against the CD4 and CD8 repertoires from sorted blood. In its TCRdb copy, this immuneACCESS table keeps in-frame sequences only and misses some clones. Where compared with another copy, unresolved V genes explain less than half of these, and the others have no known cause. That table is the source of V, J and clone size, and D and trimming were worked out from the DNA. For this sample there are fewer than 200,000 clones; about 63% appear just once. Of the sample, approximately 15% falls within the top ten clones.

Points the paper makes about the study in general: Scalp TCR repertoire analysis is complicated because resident alphabeta T cells in normal human skin are also sequenced, whereas mouse skin is dominated by gammadelta T cells. TCR sequences shared between patients were less clear than in mice, possibly partly because of HLA diversity in the patient population. Lesional scalp, especially in alopecia totalis/universalis, showed higher clonality and more expanded CD8+ clones than normal scalp, suggesting antigenic drive.

The chain is encoded by TRBV7-3 joined to TRBJ2-7; TRBD2 could be the D gene, as 6 bases match. This clonotype was obtained from a human donor with alopecia areata. The material sequenced was CD4+ T cells sorted from blood, taken at week 0. Read as DNA, the sequence is TGTGCCAGCAGCTTAAACCGGGGGTCTCACGAGCAGTACTTC. Translated, this gives CASSLNRGSHEQYF.